This paragraph covers one T cell receptor (beta chain) sequence. This entry is derived from a study of T cells in Graves' hyperthyroidism and ophthalmopathy. Graves' hyperthyroidism was deemed stable given no ophthalmopathy progression within 18 months. The patients, who ranged from 18 to 65 in age, presented with newly diagnosed hyperthyroidism lasting under 2 months. Orbital computed tomography and thyroid ultrasound, together with serum TRAb and thyroxine and clinical symptoms, were used for diagnoses. The source material, RNA transcripts, was used to amplify TCR beta CDR3 regions. The HTBI set primed first-round TCR CDR3 RT-PCR. TCRdb analysed the multiplex PCR reads with MiXCR anew, one entry per CDR3 protein. This sample carries about 580,000 distinct CDR3 sequences, around 46% of them seen once, and the ten largest clones take around 8%. This TCR came from a woman between 18 and 29 years old with Graves' hyperthyroidism. Material: peripheral blood or thyroid tissue (not recorded which).

CDR3 bases: TGCAGGGAGGGTAGCGGACCATACAGTTCCTCCTACAATGAGCAGTTCTTC. Amino acids: CREGSGPYSSSYNEQFF. This chain connects TRBV29-1 to TRBJ2-1; possibly TRBD2 for D (6 bases). The germline V gene has CDR1 SQVTM and CDR2 ANQGSEA. This CDR3 spans 17 amino acids.